The clone carrying this TCR beta chain was found many times. Source material for naive CD8 libraries was about 20,000 to 1,100,000 sorted cells, with 10%, 30% or 50% RNA. Researchers sorted naive CD8 T cells as cells that were CD8+CD4-CCR7+CD45RA+. The sample originates from a study of molecular identifiers for immune sequencing clone quantification. The authors built bulk TCR libraries by previously described methods with listed TCR primers. TCRdb reprocessed the PCR reads via MiXCR and lists one record per CDR3 protein. The data show roughly 100,000 distinct CDR3 sequences, under 40% seen once. Looked up from germline, CDR1 is SEHNR and CDR2 is FQNEAQ (reference sequence). CDR3 length equals 15 residues. Trimming left V 1 base short and J 7 bases short, with 17 bases between.

The specimen sequenced was naive CD8+ T cells from blood, with Jurkat cell RNA spiked in. Subset noted: FACS-sorted CD8+CD4-CCR7+CD45RA+ naive T cells. This TCR came from a human donor in good health. Some libraries in this study had Jurkat cell RNA spiked in. The chain is built from TRBV7-9 and TRBJ2-7; a possible D gene is TRBD2 (5 bases). CDR3 residues: CASSLDGLGPREQYF. For the CDR3, the DNA is TGTGCCAGCAGCTTAGACGGACTGGGCCCTAGAGAGCAGTACTTC. Full variable domain (remainder filled in from reference TRBV7-9 and TRBJ2-7): DTGVSQNPRHKITKRGQNVTFRCDPISEHNRLYWYRQTLGQGPEFLTYFQNEAQLEKSRLLSDRFSAERPKGSFSTLEIQRTEQGDSAMYLCASSLDGLGPREQYFGPGTRLTVT.